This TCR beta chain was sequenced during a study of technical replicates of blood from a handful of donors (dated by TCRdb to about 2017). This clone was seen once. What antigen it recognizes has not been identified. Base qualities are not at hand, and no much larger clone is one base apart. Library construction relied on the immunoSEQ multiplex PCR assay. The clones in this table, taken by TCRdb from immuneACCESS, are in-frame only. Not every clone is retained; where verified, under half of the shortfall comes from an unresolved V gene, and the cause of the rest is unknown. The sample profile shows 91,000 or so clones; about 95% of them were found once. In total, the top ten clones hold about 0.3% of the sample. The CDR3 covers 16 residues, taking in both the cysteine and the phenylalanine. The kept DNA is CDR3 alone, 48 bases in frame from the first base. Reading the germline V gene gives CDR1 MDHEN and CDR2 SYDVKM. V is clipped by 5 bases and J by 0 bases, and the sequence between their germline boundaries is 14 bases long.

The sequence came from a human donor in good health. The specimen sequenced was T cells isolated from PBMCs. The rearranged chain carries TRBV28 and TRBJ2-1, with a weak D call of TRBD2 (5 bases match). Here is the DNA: TGTGCCAGCAGTCCAAAGGGAGCCAGCTCCTACAATGAGCAGTTCTTC. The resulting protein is CASSPKGASSYNEQFF.